This TCR beta chain was retrieved from a study of metastatic and nonmetastatic thyroid tumors. Study context: Repertoires of blood and of tissue (tumor or nodule) from malignant and benign thyroid patients were compared. Study-wide results and caveats: Within blood and tumor, benign nodules reportedly had significantly lower TCR beta diversity than malignant thyroid tumors did.

Per the original data handling: Researchers built a distant-metastasis classifier for papillary thyroid cancer that drew on CDR3 differences across clinicopathological groups. Via MiXCR, TCRdb re-called the PCR reads. Clone size and V and J calls follow TCRdb, not the original study. The repertoire holds tens of thousands of clones, about 12% seen once, with roughly 9% in the top ten. Treatment of any kind had been given to no patient before thyroid surgery. The sample holds many counts of this clone. Antigen: not known. Germline V gene lookup returns CDR1 SNHLY and CDR2 FYNNEI. This CDR3 has 15 residues. Losses at the gene ends were 2 bases for V and 6 bases for J; bases not matched to a gene: 4.

This receptor was obtained from a male donor with papillary thyroid cancer or a benign thyroid nodule (not recorded which). Some clones in this sample may be carry-over from other donors' samples. The sample was blood. This chain links TRBV2 with TRBJ2-7; 13 bases map to TRBD2. The CDR3 region is CASSEWTSGRSEQYF. CDR3 coding DNA: TGTGCCAGCAGTGAATGGACTAGCGGGAGATCCGAGCAGTACTTC.